These 20 T cell receptor beta chains came from one sample sequenced in a study of T cell changes during pregnancy in multiple sclerosis. Clones were sequenced by immunoSEQ multiplex PCR, and TCRdb holds only the in-frame ones, with some missing. The table lists 40,000 to 45,000 clones, roughly nine tenths of them singletons. This sample comprised CD4+ T cells from peripheral blood mononuclear cells, obtained in the first trimester of pregnancy. The receptor source for this set is a female donor with multiple sclerosis, enrolled in a pregnancy study.

This clone was counted only a few times. The genes are TRBV2 and TRBJ1-1; a possible D gene is TRBD1 (6 bases). V was clipped by 6 bases and J by 0 bases, with 11 bases between them. The CDR3 has 14 residues. The germline V gene encodes CDR1 SNHLY and CDR2 FYNNEI. CDR3 amino acids: CASSRQAMNTEAFF. In DNA, the CDR3 is TGTGCCAGCAGCAGACAGGCCATGAACACTGAAGCTTTCTTT.

J is TRBJ2-1 and V is TRBV15; 13 positions match TRBD2. The CDR3 consists of 16 residues. Germline V gene sequence: CDR1 LNHNV, CDR2 YYDKDF (reference sequence). Germline trimming cut 0 bases from V and 9 bases from J; bases unmatched to any gene: 5. The CDR3 DNA reads as TGTGCCACCAGCAGAGACAAAGGACTAGCGGGAGCTGAGCAGTTCTTC. It is translated as CATSRDKGLAGAEQFF. Drawing the rest from reference TRBV15 and TRBJ2-1, the complete variable domain is DAMVIQNPRYQVTQFGKPVTLSCSQTLNHNVMYWYQQKSSQAPKLLFHYYDKDFNNEADTPDNFQSRRPNTSFCFLDIRSPGLGDTAMYLCATSRDKGLAGAEQFFGPGTRLTVL.

This chain joins TRBV27 and TRBJ1-5, with 9 bases that match TRBD1. This CDR3 comprises 17 residues. V shed 6 bases and J 9 bases; nucleotides not matched to a gene: 18. The germline V gene encodes CDR1 MNHEY and CDR2 SMNVEV (reference sequence). The CDR3 sequence: CASSEVRSDRGWLPQHF. CDR3 DNA sequence: TGTGCCAGCAGCGAAGTTAGGTCCGACAGGGGGTGGTTGCCCCAGCATTTT.

The chain employs TRBV12-5 and TRBJ2-7, with D possibly matching TRBD1 (6 bases). The CDR3 runs 16 residues. CDR1 and CDR2 from the germline V gene are LGHNT and FRNRAP. The V and J ends lost 0 bases and 5 bases respectively, with 17 bases between them. For the CDR3, the DNA is TGTGCTAGTGGTTTGGTACTTGCCAGGGGTTTGAACGAGCAGTACTTC. Translating it yields CASGLVLARGLNEQYF.

The chain is built from TRBV6-1 and TRBJ1-2; D call uncertain. CDR3 length: 12 residues. Trimming stripped 4 bases from V and 8 bases from J, with 11 bases between. CDR1 is MNHNS, CDR2 SASEGT, per germline. The CDR3 region is CASSVPPRGYTF. CDR3 bases: TGTGCCAGCAGTGTCCCTCCTAGAGGCTACACCTTC.

A few counts support this clone. The V gene is TRBV2, the J gene TRBJ1-1; weak D call: TRBD1 (6 bases). Per germline, CDR1 SNHLY and CDR2 FYNNEI. The CDR3 is 14 residues long. Trimming took 6 bases from V and 5 from J, leaving 16 bases between them. This chain's CDR3 is CASRSVRGATEAFF. The CDR3 DNA sequence: TGTGCCAGCAGGTCCGTGCGGGGGGCGACTGAAGCTTTCTTT. Filled out from reference TRBV2 and TRBJ1-1, the complete variable domain reads EPEVTQTPSHQVTQMGQEVILRCVPISNHLYFYWYRQILGQKVEFLVSFYNNEISEKSEIFDDQFSVERPDGSNFTLKIRSTKLEDSAMYFCASRSVRGATEAFFGQGTRLTVV.

The gene calls are TRBV11-1 and TRBJ2-1; D uncertain. Germline V gives CDR1 SGHAT, CDR2 FQDESV (reference sequence). Trimming removed 5 bases at V and 6 bases at J, with 5 bases between. The CDR3 covers 11 residues. Here the CDR3 reads CASSLANEQFF. CDR3 sequence (DNA): TGTGCCAGCAGCCTGGCCAATGAGCAGTTCTTC.

With regard to this clone: One junction end disagrees with the germline gene, perhaps due to a read error. The chain is built from TRBV7-7 and TRBJ2-2, with 12 nucleotides matching TRBD1. Per germline, CDR1 SSHAT and CDR2 FNYEAQ (reference sequence). This CDR3 region has 17 residues. The CDR3 DNA reads as TGTGCTAGCAGCTCCGGGACAGGGGGCTGGGACACCGGGGAGCTGTTTTTT. Translation: CASSSGTGGWDTGELFF.

This chain uses TRBV6-1 with TRBJ1-4; TRBD1 is a possible D gene (5 bases). Germline V gene lookup returns CDR1 MNHNS and CDR2 SASEGT. V lost 1 base, J lost 8 bases, and 11 bases lay in between. CDR3 size: 14 residues. CDR3 nucleotide sequence: TGTGCCAGCAGTGAAGGTGGGGGGGTCGAAAAACTGTTTTTT. It encodes CASSEGGGVEKLFF.

The CDR3 DNA is TGTGCCAGCAGCCGGACAGGCTTTTCTGAAGCTTTCTTT. It is translated as CASSRTGFSEAFF. This sequence joins TRBV5-4 and TRBJ1-1; TRBD1 matches 7 bases. This CDR3 has 13 amino acids. Germline V gene lookup returns CDR1 SGHNT and CDR2 YYREEE (reference sequence). V lost 4 bases to trimming and J lost 6 bases; unmatched junction nucleotides: 6.

This sequence joins TRBV28 and TRBJ1-1, with D unresolved. The CDR3 loop spans 13 amino acids. V lost 3 bases and J 5 bases, leaving 10 bases between the germline ends. Germline V lookup: CDR1 MDHEN, CDR2 SYDVKM. CDR3 amino acids: CASSFTGKTEAFF. Written as DNA, the CDR3 is TGTGCCAGCAGTTTCACGGGAAAAACTGAAGCTTTCTTT.

The chain is built from TRBV19 and TRBJ2-2, with 16 bases matching TRBD2. In germline, CDR1 is LNHDA, CDR2 SQIVND (reference sequence). CDR3 size: 18 residues. Trimming removed 4 bases from V and 4 bases from J; junction bases left unmatched: 6. DNA of the CDR3: TGTGCCAGTAGTACCGGGACTAGCGGGAGGGTGGGCACCGGGGAGCTGTTTTTT. This encodes CASSTGTSGRVGTGELFF.

The rearrangement links TRBV29-1 to TRBJ1-1, with 9 bases that match TRBD1. The CDR3 totals 13 residues. V lost 4 bases to trimming and J lost 10 bases; unmatched junction nucleotides: 10. The germline V gene has CDR1 SQVTM and CDR2 ANQGSEA. As DNA, the CDR3 is TGCAGCGTTGTGGGACAGGGTGGAATAGTAGCTTTCTTT. Residues: CSVVGQGGIVAFF. The whole variable domain, remainder taken from reference TRBV29-1 and TRBJ1-1, is SAVISQKPSRDICQRGTSLTIQCQVDSQVTMMFWYRQQPGQSLTLIATANQGSEATYESGFVIDKFPISRPNLTFSTLTVSNMSPEDSSIYLCSVVGQGGIVAFFGQGTRLTVV.

The genes are TRBV7-3 and TRBJ2-1, with D unresolved. Trimming shortened V by 5 bases and J by 6 bases, and 17 bases separated the two germline ends. Germline CDR1 is SGHTA and CDR2 is FQGTGA. There are 15 residues in the CDR3. The CDR3 DNA follows: TGTGCCAGCAGCCCGACCCGGGTGGGTACCAATGAGCAGTTCTTC. This codes for CASSPTRVGTNEQFF.

This sequence joins TRBV4-2 and TRBJ1-1, with TRBD1 identical over 7 bases. Looked up from germline, CDR1 is LGHNA and CDR2 is YNFKEQ. V lost 3 bases and J lost 5; bases outside the gene matches: 12. The CDR3 consists of 16 residues. Written as DNA, the CDR3 is TGTGCCAGCAGCCAGAGGGGGCGGGGGGGGAGAACTGAAGCTTTCTTT. Translating it yields CASSQRGRGGRTEAFF.

V gene TRBV18 combines with J gene TRBJ2-2, with D maybe TRBD1 (5 bases). The CDR3 is 15 residues long. Germline V gene lookup returns CDR1 KGHSH and CDR2 LQKENI. V gave up 2 bases and J gave up 1 base, with 8 bases separating them. The CDR3 bases are TGTGCCAGCTCACCAACCCAGGGGAACACCGGGGAGCTGTTTTTT. Translation gives CASSPTQGNTGELFF.

The CDR3 nucleotides read TGTGCTAGTGGTTTTAAAGCGGGAGATAGAATGAATGAGCAGTTCTTC. Its protein product is CASGFKAGDRMNEQFF. V and J are TRBV12-5 and TRBJ2-1; TRBD2 agrees at 8 bases. This CDR3 has 16 amino acids. V gave up 3 bases and J gave up 7 bases; unmatched junction bases: 11. Germline lookup yields CDR1 LGHNT and CDR2 FRNRAP.

The rearrangement joins TRBV18 to TRBJ2-3, with D perhaps TRBD2 (5 bases). V was pared by 2 bases and J by 5 bases, with 11 bases between. CDR1 is KGHSH, CDR2 LQKENI, per germline. The CDR3 is 14 residues long. CDR3 sequence (DNA): TGTGCCAGCTCACCAAGGGTGGCGGGAGATACGCAGTATTTT. It yields the protein CASSPRVAGDTQYF.

This clone was observed a handful of times. The chain employs TRBV5-4 and TRBJ2-1; 12 nucleotides match TRBD2. With 4 bases clipped from V and 3 bases from J, the junction kept 2 bases outside the gene matches. The CDR3 contains 15 residues. The germline CDR1 and CDR2 sequences are SGHNT and YYREEE (reference sequence). CDR3 in amino acids: CASSLGLAGYNEQFF. The DNA for the CDR3 is TGTGCCAGCAGCCTGGGACTAGCGGGCTACAATGAGCAGTTCTTC.

The V gene is TRBV7-9, the J gene TRBJ1-2; the D is unclear. Looked up from germline, CDR1 is SEHNR and CDR2 is FQNEAQ (reference sequence). The germline V and J ends were trimmed by 5 bases and 0 bases, with 13 bases remaining between them. The CDR3 contains 15 residues. Here the CDR3 reads CASSPVRGANYGYTF. CDR3 coding DNA: TGTGCCAGCAGCCCCGTACGGGGAGCTAACTATGGCTACACCTTC.